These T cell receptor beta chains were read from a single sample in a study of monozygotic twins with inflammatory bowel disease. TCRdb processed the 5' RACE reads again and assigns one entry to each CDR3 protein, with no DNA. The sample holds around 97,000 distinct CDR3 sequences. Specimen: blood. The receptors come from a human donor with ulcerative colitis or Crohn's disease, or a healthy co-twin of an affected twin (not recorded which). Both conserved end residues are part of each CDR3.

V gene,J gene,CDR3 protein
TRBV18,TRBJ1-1,CASSPPADTEAFF
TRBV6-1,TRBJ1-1,CASRLYGVTNTEAFF
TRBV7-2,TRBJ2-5,CASSSNFGRETQYF
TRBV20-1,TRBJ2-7,CSARTGESHTRGLEQYF
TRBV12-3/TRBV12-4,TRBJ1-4,CASSLMTGNNEKLFF
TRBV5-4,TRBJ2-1,CASSLVGISSYNEQFF
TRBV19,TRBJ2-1,CASNPRQGPYNEQFF
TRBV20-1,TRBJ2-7,CSATYSSEREYEQYF
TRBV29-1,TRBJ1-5,CSVSGTGDINQPQHF
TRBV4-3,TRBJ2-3,CASSQNWADTQYF
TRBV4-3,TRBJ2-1,CASSQDVGGYNEQFF
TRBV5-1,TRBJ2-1,CASSLEGPGRKNEQFF
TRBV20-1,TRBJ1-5,CSAPPGQLNQPQHF
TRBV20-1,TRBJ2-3,CSARTGADTQYF
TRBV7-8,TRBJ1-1,CASSLRSHRENTEAFF
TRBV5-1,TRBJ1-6,CASSIGLDNNSPLHF
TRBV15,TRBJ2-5,CATSDRLAGIETQYF
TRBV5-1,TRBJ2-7,CASSPGTVGNELYF
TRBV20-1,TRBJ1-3,CSAPYRTIGNTIYF
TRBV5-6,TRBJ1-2,CASSLALYGYTF
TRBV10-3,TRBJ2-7,CAIRHGQDNYEQYF
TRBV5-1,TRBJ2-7,CASSLGGQGPSYEQYF
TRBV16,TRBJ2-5,CASRRAGAQETQYF
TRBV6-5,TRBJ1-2,CASSSHWDNYGYTF
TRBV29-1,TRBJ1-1,CSVDRTGHTEAFF
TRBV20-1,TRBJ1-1,CSASPGMNTEAFF
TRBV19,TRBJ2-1,CASSISWSNNEQFF
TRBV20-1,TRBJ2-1,CSARVGQGPSGQFF
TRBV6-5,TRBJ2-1,CATYESDSSEQFF
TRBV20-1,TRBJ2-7,CSALGEVPHEQYF
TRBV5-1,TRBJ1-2,CASGKQGGYGYTF
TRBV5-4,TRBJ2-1,CASSLDIANEQFF
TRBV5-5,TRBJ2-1,CASSSKGGSSYNEQFF
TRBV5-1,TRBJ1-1,CASSSGWPRVGTEAFF
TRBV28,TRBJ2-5,CASSLWAGTIQETQYF
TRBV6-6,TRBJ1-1,CASLIGPMNTEAFF
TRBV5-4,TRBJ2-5,CASSFGGEETQYF
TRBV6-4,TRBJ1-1,CASSSEVGNTEAFF
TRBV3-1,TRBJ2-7,CASSQRGLFAGGSYEQYF
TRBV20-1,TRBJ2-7,CSARDNGLSTYEQYF
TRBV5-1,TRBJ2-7,CASSTSGTRSYEQYF
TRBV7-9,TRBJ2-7,CASSLAGGEYEQYF
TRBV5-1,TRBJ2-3,CASSLDRASTDTQYF